This T cell receptor beta chain was sequenced during a study (dated by TCRdb to the mid-2010s). With regard to the full study: Whether tumor-infiltrating Tregs in breast cancer are recruited from blood Tregs or converted in situ from other CD4+ T cell subsets was tested. Beyond this particular receptor, the publication reports: The validation in the larger cohort was limited to a single TCR beta V-J rearrangement instead of whole repertoires. The TCR alpha and beta sequences of tumor-infiltrating Tregs showed the greatest overlap with tumor naive CD4+ T cells, followed by blood naive CD4+ T cells. Tumor memory CD4+ T cell TCR gene usage clustered with blood and lymph node memory CD4+ cells and lymph node naive CD4+ cells.

This clonotype has a handful of counts. Its target antigen remains unknown. No much larger clone is present one base from it, and per-base qualities are unavailable. Sequences LGHNA (CDR1) and YNFKEQ (CDR2) are obtained from the germline V gene. Deletion took 2 bases off V and 1 base off J, with a span of 8 bases between the germline ends. From the cysteine up to the phenylalanine, the CDR3 has a length of 15 residues. Left in the record is the CDR3 DNA by itself, 45 bases read in frame from the first base. Amplification of full-length TCR variable regions was done by 5' RACE PCR using constant-region reverse primers, and this step was followed by semi-nested PCR with Nested Universal Primer A. The ReliaPrep RNA Cell Miniprep System was used to extract total RNA, which was then reverse transcribed into 5'RACE-ready cDNA with the SMARTer RACE 5'/3' Kit. Full-length TCR alpha and beta libraries were barcoded with multiplex adaptors and sequenced on an Illumina MiSeq. Per the source publication's procedure: For each of nine subset-tissue groups, sequencing data from the five patients were combined, and the groups were compared by unsupervised clustering of TCR gene usage. The Morisita-Horn index was used to calculate repertoire similarity, with shared sequences weighted by how much each contributed to each repertoire. Clones were called with MiXCR by TCRdb after fastp trimmed the public reads at Q25, and only in-frame beta chains were retained. Entries that share a CDR3 protein sequence are merged under the most common genes and DNA. For this entry, the V and J calls and clone size follow TCRdb and not the study's own pipeline. The sample yields approximately 10,000 distinct CDR3 sequences; approximately 34% were counted once. 5.6% of the sample lies in the top ten.

CD4+CD25+CD127-/low cells were isolated as Tregs. Tregs, naive and memory CD4+ T cells from tumor, blood and ipsilateral draining lymph nodes of 4 or 5 breast cancer patients underwent full-length TCR alpha and beta sequencing. Mononuclear cells from lymph nodes or 50 to 60 ml of peripheral blood were isolated by Ficoll density gradient centrifugation. A purity exceeding 90% was confirmed by FACS for the sorted cell populations. Sequenced sample: Tregs sorted from blood. This clonotype was sampled from a female donor with breast cancer. This sequence uses TRBV4-2 and TRBJ2-2; a confident D gene designation cannot be given. The CDR3 region: CASSQSNKNTGELFF. The DNA sequence follows: TGTGCCAGCAGCCAATCCAACAAGAACACCGGGGAGCTGTTTTTT.